Sequencing of this T cell receptor beta chain was carried out in a study of cytomegalovirus exposure and HLA in healthy donors. Remarks on this clone: What it recognizes is unknown.

60 Vbeta and 13 Jbeta primers were used in PCR. Some clones are missing from TCRdb's copy, which holds only in-frame ones; the method was immunoSEQ multiplex PCR. The table records some 150,000 clones, less than 85% of them present only once. Unrecorded immune exposure was likely among donors, who were nominally healthy when sampled. Study conclusions and caveats: A later analysis linked a missense variant in DCLRE1C to the trimming of TCR beta V and J genes. In a later analysis, the majority of CMV-associated beta chains seemingly showed HLA restriction. Investigators reported 150 to 200 TCR beta chains as tied to cytomegalovirus.

This receptor was identified in a woman aged 50 to 65 in good health and CMV-seropositive. Sequencing was performed on PBMCs.

CDR3 sequence reads: CASSPTSGGAMVYEQFF. In nucleotides, the CDR3 is TGTGCCAGCTCCCCTACTAGCGGGGGGGCCATGGTCTATGAGCAGTTCTTC. The rearrangement joins TRBV18 to TRBJ2-1, with 13 positions matching TRBD2. After removal of 6 bases from V and 8 bases from J, the junction contained 13 bases not matched to a gene. CDR1 is KGHSH and CDR2 is LQKENI in the germline V gene. This CDR3 contains 17 residues.